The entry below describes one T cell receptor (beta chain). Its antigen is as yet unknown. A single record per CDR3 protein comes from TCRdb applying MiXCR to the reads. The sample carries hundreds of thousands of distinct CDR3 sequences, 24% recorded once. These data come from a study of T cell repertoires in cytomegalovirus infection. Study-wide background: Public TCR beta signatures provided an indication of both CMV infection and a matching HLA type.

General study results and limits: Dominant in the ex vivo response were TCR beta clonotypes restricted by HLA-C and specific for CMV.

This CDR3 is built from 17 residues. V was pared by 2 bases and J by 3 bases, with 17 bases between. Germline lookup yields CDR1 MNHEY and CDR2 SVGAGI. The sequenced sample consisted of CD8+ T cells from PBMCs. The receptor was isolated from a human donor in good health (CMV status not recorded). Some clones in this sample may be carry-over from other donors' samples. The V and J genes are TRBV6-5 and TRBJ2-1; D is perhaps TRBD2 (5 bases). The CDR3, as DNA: TGTGCCAGCAGTTACCGGTCGATGGACTCTTTCTACAATGAGCAGTTCTTC. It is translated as CASSYRSMDSFYNEQFF.